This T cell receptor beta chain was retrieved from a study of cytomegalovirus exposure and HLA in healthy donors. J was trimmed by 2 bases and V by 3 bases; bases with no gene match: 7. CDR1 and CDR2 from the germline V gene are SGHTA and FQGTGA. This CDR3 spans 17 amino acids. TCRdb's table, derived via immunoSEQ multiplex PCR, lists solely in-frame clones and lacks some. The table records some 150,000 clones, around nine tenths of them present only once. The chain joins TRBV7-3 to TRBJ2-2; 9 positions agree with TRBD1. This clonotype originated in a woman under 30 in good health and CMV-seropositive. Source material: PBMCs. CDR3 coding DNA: TGTGCCAGCAGCTTCAACCGGGACAGGGCCAACACCGGGGAGCTGTTTTTT. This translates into CASSFNRDRANTGELFF.